These 26 T cell receptor beta chains were sequenced from one sample in a study of cytomegalovirus exposure and HLA in healthy donors (dated by TCRdb to 2017 to 2019). Library construction relied on the immunoSEQ multiplex PCR assay. This immuneACCESS table, as held by TCRdb, lists in-frame sequences with V and J called but not all clones. Of the missing ones, under half trace to an unresolved V gene in checked studies; the others have no known cause. Here the sample has over 200,000 clones; around 91% occur a single time. The ten top clones hold 3% to 3.5% of the sample. Input material: PBMCs. These receptors all come from a woman in her thirties in good health and CMV-seronegative.

The rearrangement joins TRBV7-3 to TRBJ2-5; D unresolved. Trimming removed 2 bases at V and 2 bases at J, with 12 bases between. The CDR3 is made up of 15 amino acids. Germline-derived CDR1 and CDR2 are SGHTA and FQGTGA. CDR3 sequence: CASSLSSFGQETQYF. The CDR3 coding sequence is TGTGCCAGCAGCTTATCTAGTTTTGGTCAAGAGACCCAGTACTTC.

The chain links TRBV6-1 to TRBJ2-2; a possible D gene is TRBD2 (6 bases). Trimming took 6 bases from V and 7 from J, leaving 12 bases between them. The CDR3 totals 13 residues. Germline V gives CDR1 MNHNS, CDR2 SASEGT. The CDR3 region is CASRTRSLGELFF. The CDR3 DNA follows: TGTGCCAGCAGGACTAGAAGTCTCGGGGAGCTGTTTTTT.

The chain has TRBV30 and TRBJ2-7; weak D call: TRBD1 (6 bases). The ends were cut back, 2 bases at V and 3 bases at J, with 11 bases in the middle. This CDR3 region has 13 residues. Per the germline V gene, CDR1 is GTSNPN and CDR2 is SVGIG (reference sequence). The CDR3 reads CAWSRGGSYEQYF. In nucleotides, the CDR3 is TGTGCCTGGAGTAGAGGGGGAAGCTACGAGCAGTACTTC. Together with reference TRBV30 and TRBJ2-7, the CDR3 gives the full variable domain: SQTIHQWPATLVQPVGSPLSLECTVEGTSNPNLYWYRQAAGRGLQLLFYSVGIGQISSEVPQNLSASRPQDRQFILSSKKLLLSDSGFYLCAWSRGGSYEQYFGPGTRLTVT.

V usage is TRBV6-4 and J usage is TRBJ2-5; D is possibly TRBD1 or TRBD2 (6 bases each). This CDR3 comprises 12 residues. CDR1 is MRHNA and CDR2 is SNTAGT in the germline V gene. The ends were cut back, 7 bases at V and 5 bases at J, with 11 bases in the middle. The CDR3 DNA is TGTGCCAGCAAGGGGGGCTGGGAGACCCAGTACTTC. Translating it yields CASKGGWETQYF.

A single count supports this clone. This rearrangement joins TRBV11-2 to TRBJ2-1; maybe TRBD1 (6 bases). The germline gives CDR1 SGHAT, CDR2 FQNNGV. V was shortened by 1 base and J by 7 bases, with 11 bases between the two germline ends. This CDR3 is built from 14 residues. The CDR3 is CASSLGDTWNEQFF. The CDR3 region has the DNA TGTGCCAGCAGCTTAGGGGACACCTGGAATGAGCAGTTCTTC.

J is TRBJ2-1 and V is TRBV4-2; TRBD2 aligns across 10 bases. CDR3 length: 16 residues. V lost 0 bases, J lost 14 bases, and 13 bases stayed unmatched. The germline CDR1 and CDR2 sequences are LGHNA and YNFKEQ. The CDR3 bases are TGTGCCAGCAGCCAAGAAATCACCGGGACTAGCGTTGGAGAGTTCTTC. It codes for CASSQEITGTSVGEFF.

The V gene is TRBV29-1, the J gene TRBJ2-2, with TRBD2 identical over 7 bases. The CDR3 consists of 15 residues. From germline, CDR1 is SQVTM and CDR2 ANQGSEA. The junction had 2 bases not matched to a gene; V was cut back by 1 base and J by 0 bases. The DNA for the CDR3 is TGCAGCGTTGAAGGGGGGAGGGCGAACACCGGGGAGCTGTTTTTT. Residues: CSVEGGRANTGELFF.

This clone was observed once. The V gene is TRBV5-4, the J gene TRBJ2-3; D remains ambiguous. This CDR3 contains 14 residues. In germline, CDR1 is SGHNT, CDR2 YYREEE (reference sequence). V lost 3 bases and J 1 base, leaving 9 bases between the germline ends. The chain's CDR3 is CASSWDAGTDTQYF. For the CDR3, the DNA is TGTGCCAGCAGCTGGGATGCCGGCACAGATACGCAGTATTTT.

V usage is TRBV5-6 and J usage is TRBJ2-7; D is perhaps TRBD1 (6 bases). V lost 1 base, J lost 0 bases, and 11 bases lay in between. The CDR3 length is 15 residues. Germline V gene data show CDR1 as SGHDT and CDR2 as YYEEEE. CDR3 sequence reads: CASSLSYRDSYEQYF. CDR3 sequence (DNA): TGTGCCAGCAGCTTGAGCTACAGGGACTCCTACGAGCAGTACTTC.

The chain has TRBV25-1 and TRBJ2-7; possible D gene TRBD1, 6 bases. The V gene lost 1 base and the J gene lost 0 bases, with 16 bases spanning the gap. The germline gives CDR1 MGHDK, CDR2 SYGVNS. The CDR3 sequence is 17 residues long. CDR3 DNA: TGTGCCAGCAGTGAATTAAAGGGGGACGGACTCTCCTACGAGCAGTACTTC. It yields the protein CASSELKGDGLSYEQYF.

This sequence joins TRBV6-1 and TRBJ2-7; 8 bases map to TRBD1. The CDR3 consists of 15 residues. Germline CDR1 MNHNS, CDR2 SASEGT. The junction had 8 bases not matched to a gene; V was cut back by 6 bases and J by 1 base. The CDR3 spells CASSEPQGASYEQYF. CDR3 coding DNA: TGTGCCAGCAGCGAACCCCAGGGGGCGTCCTACGAGCAGTACTTC.

This chain uses TRBV27 with TRBJ2-2; 7 bases agree with TRBD1. V gave up 10 bases and J gave up 5 bases; unmatched junction bases: 10. This CDR3 has 14 residues. Per the germline V gene, CDR1 is MNHEY and CDR2 is SMNVEV (reference sequence). CDR3 bases: TGTGCCACCAAGACAGGGAAGGCGACCGGGGAGCTGTTTTTT. It is translated as CATKTGKATGELFF.

This clone was detected only once. The chain combines TRBV7-9 with TRBJ2-7; 7 bases are a match to TRBD2. CDR1 SEHNR and CDR2 FQNEAQ come from the germline V gene (reference sequence). Trimming at V came to 5 bases and at J to 7 bases, leaving 11 bases not matched to a gene. This CDR3 is built from 14 residues. CDR3 in DNA: TGTGCCAGCAGCAAGGAGGGACTAATGGGGGAGCAGTACTTC. It codes for CASSKEGLMGEQYF. Variable domain in full (rest from reference TRBV7-9 and TRBJ2-7): DTGVSQNPRHKITKRGQNVTFRCDPISEHNRLYWYRQTLGQGPEFLTYFQNEAQLEKSRLLSDRFSAERPKGSFSTLEIQRTEQGDSAMYLCASSKEGLMGEQYFGPGTRLTVT.

The gene calls are TRBV28 and TRBJ2-7, with 15 bases fitting TRBD2. Looked up from germline, CDR1 is MDHEN and CDR2 is SYDVKM. The CDR3 has 17 amino acids. With V trimmed by 5 bases and J by 4 bases, 9 bases remained unmatched. The CDR3 DNA sequence: TGTGCCAGCAGTCGACCGGGACTAGCGGGAGGAAGGTACGAGCAGTACTTC. It translates to CASSRPGLAGGRYEQYF.

To note about this clone: A read error may produce the germline difference seen at one junction end. CDR3 sequence: CASRETGASGTEAFF. CDR3 in DNA: TGTGCCAGCCGTGAGACAGGGGCTTCGGGGACTGAAGCTTTCTTT. The gene calls are TRBV6-4 and TRBJ1-1; TRBD1 matches 8 bases. From germline, CDR1 is MRHNA and CDR2 SNTAGT. This CDR3 has 15 residues.

The rearrangement links TRBV7-2 to TRBJ2-7; D might be TRBD2 (5 bases). The V gene's germline CDR1 is SGHTA and CDR2 FQGNSA. Trimming cost V 1 base and J 2 bases, with 9 bases left between them. The CDR3 runs to 14 residues. The CDR3 protein is CASSLVGLAYEQYF. The CDR3 DNA follows: TGTGCCAGCAGCTTAGTTGGACTCGCCTACGAGCAGTACTTC. The full variable domain, rest sourced from reference TRBV7-2 and TRBJ2-7, is GAGVSQSPSNKVTEKGKDVELRCDPISGHTALYWYRQSLGQGLEFLIYFQGNSAPDKSGLPSDRFSAERTGGSVSTLTIQRTQQEDSAVYLCASSLVGLAYEQYFGPGTRLTVT.

The CDR3 loop is CAWSPQGGGTYGYTF. CDR3 nucleotides: TGTGCCTGGAGTCCTCAGGGGGGCGGGACCTATGGCTACACCTTC. The chain has TRBV30 and TRBJ1-2, with 7 bases identical to TRBD1. Germline V gene lookup returns CDR1 GTSNPN and CDR2 SVGIG (reference sequence). Losses at the gene ends were 2 bases for V and 4 bases for J; bases not matched to a gene: 10. The CDR3 covers 15 residues.

This chain links TRBV4-1 with TRBJ2-3; 8 bases fit TRBD2. After removal of 2 bases from V and 5 bases from J, the junction contained 9 bases not matched to a gene. CDR1 MGHRA and CDR2 YSYEKL come from the germline V gene. CDR3 size: 16 residues. The CDR3 reads CASSQPPGGRRDTQYF. The DNA of the CDR3 is TGCGCCAGCAGCCAACCCCCGGGGGGGCGTCGAGATACGCAGTATTTT.

The chain combines TRBV5-1 with TRBJ2-1, with D possibly being TRBD2 (5 bases). The germline CDR1 and CDR2 sequences are SGHRS and YFSETQ. Deletions cut 0 bases from V and 2 bases from J, with 12 bases between. The CDR3 spans 16 residues. The CDR3 DNA sequence: TGCGCCAGCAGCTTGGGGTTAGCGTGGACCTACAATGAGCAGTTCTTC. The encoded protein is CASSLGLAWTYNEQFF.

J is TRBJ1-2 and V is TRBV9; D uncertain. Germline V gene data show CDR1 as SGDLS and CDR2 as YYNGEE. CDR3 size: 15 residues. V was trimmed by 1 base and J by 4 bases, leaving 14 bases between them. CDR3 residues: CASSVSTNSLYGYTF. The CDR3 DNA follows: TGTGCCAGCAGCGTATCGACTAATAGTCTCTATGGCTACACCTTC.

CDR3 in amino acids: CASSIASGRIPYNEQFF. CDR3 nucleotide sequence: TGTGCCAGTAGTATAGCCAGCGGGAGGATACCCTACAATGAGCAGTTCTTC. The V call is TRBV19, the J call TRBJ2-1, with 9 bases aligning to TRBD2. The junction had 6 bases not matched to a gene; V was cut back by 1 base and J by 2 bases. The CDR3 contains 17 residues. Per germline, CDR1 LNHDA and CDR2 SQIVND (reference sequence).

The chain is built from TRBV6-5 and TRBJ2-1; D perhaps matches TRBD1 (6 bases). CDR1 and CDR2 (germline): MNHEY, SVGAGI. The CDR3 consists of 16 residues. The V gene lost 1 base and the J gene lost 4 bases, with 14 bases spanning the gap. The CDR3 DNA reads as TGTGCCAGCAGTTACTTTGGGGGCGCAGGGTACAATGAGCAGTTCTTC. Protein sequence: CASSYFGGAGYNEQFF.

The chain couples TRBV10-2 to TRBJ2-5; the D is unclear. Trimming stripped 4 bases from V and 5 bases from J, with 11 bases between. This CDR3 contains 13 residues. Germline V gene sequence: CDR1 WSHSY, CDR2 SAAADI. CDR3 sequence (DNA): TGCGCCAGCAGTGCCCTCCTTTTGGAGACCCAGTACTTC. This codes for CASSALLLETQYF.

This sequence joins TRBV4-1 and TRBJ2-3; unclear D gene. The V end was cut by 1 base, the J end by 5 bases, with 4 bases between. The CDR3 loop spans 12 amino acids. Germline V gene data show CDR1 as MGHRA and CDR2 as YSYEKL. The CDR3 spells CASSQAGDTQYF. The DNA of the CDR3 is TGCGCCAGCAGCCAAGCCGGAGATACGCAGTATTTT.

The chain joins TRBV4-2 to TRBJ2-3; perhaps TRBD2 as D (5 bases). V lost 2 bases and J lost 6, with 9 bases in between. From germline, CDR1 is LGHNA and CDR2 YNFKEQ. CDR3 length equals 13 residues. The DNA of the CDR3 is TGTGCCAGCAGCCAATGGACGGGGGATACGCAGTATTTT. Protein: CASSQWTGDTQYF.

This chain uses TRBV7-9 with TRBJ1-5; D unresolved. The CDR3 sequence is 13 residues long. The V end lost 1 base, the J end lost 5 bases, and 6 bases lay between the germline ends. The V gene's germline CDR1 is SEHNR and CDR2 FQNEAQ (reference sequence). CDR3 in amino acids: CASSLDRDQPQHF. In DNA form, the CDR3 reads TGTGCCAGCAGCTTAGATCGTGATCAGCCCCAGCATTTT. The full variable domain, completed using reference TRBV7-9 and TRBJ1-5, is DTGVSQNPRHKITKRGQNVTFRCDPISEHNRLYWYRQTLGQGPEFLTYFQNEAQLEKSRLLSDRFSAERPKGSFSTLEIQRTEQGDSAMYLCASSLDRDQPQHFGDGTRLSIL.